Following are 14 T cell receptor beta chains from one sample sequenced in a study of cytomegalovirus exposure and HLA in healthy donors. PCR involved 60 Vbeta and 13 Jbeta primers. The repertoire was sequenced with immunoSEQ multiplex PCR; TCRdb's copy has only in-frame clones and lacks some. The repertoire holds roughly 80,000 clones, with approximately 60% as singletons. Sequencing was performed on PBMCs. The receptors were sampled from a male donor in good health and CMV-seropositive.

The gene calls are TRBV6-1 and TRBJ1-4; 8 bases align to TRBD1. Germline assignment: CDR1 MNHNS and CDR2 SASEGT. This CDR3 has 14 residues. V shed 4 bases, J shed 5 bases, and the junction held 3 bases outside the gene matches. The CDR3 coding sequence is TGTGCCAGCAGTGCCCGGACAGGGAATGAAAAACTGTTTTTT. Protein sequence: CASSARTGNEKLFF.

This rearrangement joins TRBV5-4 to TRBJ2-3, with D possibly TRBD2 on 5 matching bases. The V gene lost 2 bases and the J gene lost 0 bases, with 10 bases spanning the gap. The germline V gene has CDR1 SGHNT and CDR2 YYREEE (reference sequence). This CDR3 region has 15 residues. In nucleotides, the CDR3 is TGTGCCAGCAGCTTCACTAGGACTAGCACAGATACGCAGTATTTT. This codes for CASSFTRTSTDTQYF.

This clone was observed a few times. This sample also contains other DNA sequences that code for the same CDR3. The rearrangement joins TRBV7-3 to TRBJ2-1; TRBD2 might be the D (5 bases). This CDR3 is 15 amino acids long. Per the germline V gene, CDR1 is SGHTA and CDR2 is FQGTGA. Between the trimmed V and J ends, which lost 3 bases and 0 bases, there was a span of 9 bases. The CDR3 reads CASSFGLHSYNEQFF. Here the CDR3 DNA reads TGTGCCAGCAGCTTTGGACTTCACTCCTACAATGAGCAGTTCTTC. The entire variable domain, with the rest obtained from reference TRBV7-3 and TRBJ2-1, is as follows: GAGVSQTPSNKVTEKGKYVELRCDPISGHTALYWYRQSLGQGPEFLIYFQGTGAADDSGLPNDRFFAVRPEGSVSTLKIQRTERGDSAVYLCASSFGLHSYNEQFFGPGTRLTVL.

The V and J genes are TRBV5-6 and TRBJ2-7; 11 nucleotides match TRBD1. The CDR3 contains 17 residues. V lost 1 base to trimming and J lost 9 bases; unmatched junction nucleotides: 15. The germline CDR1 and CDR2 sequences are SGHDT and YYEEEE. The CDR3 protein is CASSLPTDGQGALGQYF. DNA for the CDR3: TGTGCCAGCAGCTTGCCTACCGATGGACAGGGGGCGCTGGGGCAGTACTTC. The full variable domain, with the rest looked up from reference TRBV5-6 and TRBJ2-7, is DAGVTQSPTHLIKTRGQQVTLRCSPKSGHDTVSWYQQALGQGPQFIFQYYEEEERQRGNFPDRFSGHQFPNYSSELNVNALLLGDSALYLCASSLPTDGQGALGQYFGPGTRLTVT.

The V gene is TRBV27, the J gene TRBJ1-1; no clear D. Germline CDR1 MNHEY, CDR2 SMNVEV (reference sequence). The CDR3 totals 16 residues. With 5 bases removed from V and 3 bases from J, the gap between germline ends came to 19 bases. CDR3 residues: CASSQPDGKRDTEAFF. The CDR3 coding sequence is TGTGCCAGCAGTCAACCGGACGGAAAGAGGGACACTGAAGCTTTCTTT.

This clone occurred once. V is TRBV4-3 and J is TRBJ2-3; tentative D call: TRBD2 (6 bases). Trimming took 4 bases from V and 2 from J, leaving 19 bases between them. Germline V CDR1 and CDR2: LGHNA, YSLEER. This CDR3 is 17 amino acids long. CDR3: CASSPLTRGRSTDTQYF. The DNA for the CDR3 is TGCGCCAGCAGCCCCTTGACTAGGGGCCGATCCACAGATACGCAGTATTTT.

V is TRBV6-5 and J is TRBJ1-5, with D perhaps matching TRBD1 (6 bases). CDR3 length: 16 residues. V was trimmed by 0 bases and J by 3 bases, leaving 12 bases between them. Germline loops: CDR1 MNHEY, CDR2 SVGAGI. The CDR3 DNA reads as TGTGCCAGCAGTTACTCTGCACAGGGTTCCAATCAGCCCCAGCATTTT. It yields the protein CASSYSAQGSNQPQHF.

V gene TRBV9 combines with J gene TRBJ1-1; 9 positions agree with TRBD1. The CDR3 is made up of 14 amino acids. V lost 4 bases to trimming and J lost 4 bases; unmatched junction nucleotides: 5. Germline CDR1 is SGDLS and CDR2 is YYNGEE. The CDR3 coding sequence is TGTGCCAGCAGCCGGACAGGGGCGGTCACTGAAGCTTTCTTT. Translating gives CASSRTGAVTEAFF.

The CDR3 reads CAISGQQGREGSYEQYF. The CDR3 DNA sequence: TGTGCCATCAGTGGGCAACAGGGGCGCGAGGGATCCTACGAGCAGTACTTC. V is TRBV10-3 and J is TRBJ2-7; 7 bases match TRBD1. The junction had 13 bases not matched to a gene; V was cut back by 4 bases and J by 1 base. The germline V gene has CDR1 ENHRY and CDR2 SYGVKD. This CDR3 has 17 amino acids.

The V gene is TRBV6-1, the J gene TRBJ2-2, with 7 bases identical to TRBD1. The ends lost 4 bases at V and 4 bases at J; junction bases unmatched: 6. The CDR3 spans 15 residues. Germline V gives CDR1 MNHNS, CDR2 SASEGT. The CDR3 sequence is CASSVEGGGTGELFF. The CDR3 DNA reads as TGTGCCAGCAGTGTAGAAGGGGGCGGCACCGGGGAGCTGTTTTTT.

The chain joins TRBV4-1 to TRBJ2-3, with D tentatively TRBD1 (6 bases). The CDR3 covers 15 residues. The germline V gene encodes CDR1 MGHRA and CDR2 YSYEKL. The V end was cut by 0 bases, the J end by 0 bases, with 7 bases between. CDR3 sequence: CASSQEDSSTDTQYF. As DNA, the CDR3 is TGCGCCAGCAGCCAAGAGGACAGTAGCACAGATACGCAGTATTTT.

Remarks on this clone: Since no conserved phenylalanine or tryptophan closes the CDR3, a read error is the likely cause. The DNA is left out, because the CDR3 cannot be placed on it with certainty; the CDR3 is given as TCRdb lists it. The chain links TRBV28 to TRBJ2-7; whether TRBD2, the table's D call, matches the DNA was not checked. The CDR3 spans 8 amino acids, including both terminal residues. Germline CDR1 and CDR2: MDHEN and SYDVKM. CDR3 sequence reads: CASRRRGN.

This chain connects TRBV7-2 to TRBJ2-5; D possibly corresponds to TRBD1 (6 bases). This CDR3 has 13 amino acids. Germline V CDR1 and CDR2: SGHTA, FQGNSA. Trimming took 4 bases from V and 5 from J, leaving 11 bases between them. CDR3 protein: CASSSRGPETQYF. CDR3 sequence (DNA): TGTGCCAGCAGCTCCAGGGGCCCGGAGACCCAGTACTTC.

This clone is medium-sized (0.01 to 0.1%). Here the CDR3 reads CASSLDQGRQPQHF. The CDR3 DNA sequence: TGTGCCAGCAGCTTAGATCAGGGTAGGCAGCCCCAGCATTTT. This chain connects TRBV7-9 to TRBJ1-5, with a tentative D call TRBD1 (5 bases). Germline assignment: CDR1 SEHNR and CDR2 FQNEAQ (reference sequence). Trimming removed 1 base at V and 7 bases at J, with 11 bases between. The CDR3 consists of 14 residues.